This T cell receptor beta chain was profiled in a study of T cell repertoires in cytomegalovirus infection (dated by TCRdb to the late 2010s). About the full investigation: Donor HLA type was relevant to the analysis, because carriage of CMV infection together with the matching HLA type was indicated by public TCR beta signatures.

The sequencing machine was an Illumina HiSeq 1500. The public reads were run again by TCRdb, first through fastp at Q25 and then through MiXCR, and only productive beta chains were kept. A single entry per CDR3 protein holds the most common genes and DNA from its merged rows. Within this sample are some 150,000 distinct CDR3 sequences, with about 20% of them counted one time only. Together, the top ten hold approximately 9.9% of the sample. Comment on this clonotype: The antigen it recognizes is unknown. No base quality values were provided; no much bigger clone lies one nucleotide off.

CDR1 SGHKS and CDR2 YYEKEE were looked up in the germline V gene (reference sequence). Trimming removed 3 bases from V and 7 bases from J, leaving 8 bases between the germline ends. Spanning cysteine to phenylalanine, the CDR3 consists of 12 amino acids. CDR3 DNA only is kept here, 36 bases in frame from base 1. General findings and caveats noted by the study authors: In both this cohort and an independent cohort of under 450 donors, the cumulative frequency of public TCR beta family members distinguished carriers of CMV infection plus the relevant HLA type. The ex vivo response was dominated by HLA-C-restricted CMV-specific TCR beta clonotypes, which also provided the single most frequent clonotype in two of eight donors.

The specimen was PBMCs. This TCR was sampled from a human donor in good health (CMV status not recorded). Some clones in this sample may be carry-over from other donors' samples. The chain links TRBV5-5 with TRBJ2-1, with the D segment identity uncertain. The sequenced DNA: TGTGCCAGCAGCTCCGGTTGGAATGAGCAGTTCTTC. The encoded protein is CASSSGWNEQFF.